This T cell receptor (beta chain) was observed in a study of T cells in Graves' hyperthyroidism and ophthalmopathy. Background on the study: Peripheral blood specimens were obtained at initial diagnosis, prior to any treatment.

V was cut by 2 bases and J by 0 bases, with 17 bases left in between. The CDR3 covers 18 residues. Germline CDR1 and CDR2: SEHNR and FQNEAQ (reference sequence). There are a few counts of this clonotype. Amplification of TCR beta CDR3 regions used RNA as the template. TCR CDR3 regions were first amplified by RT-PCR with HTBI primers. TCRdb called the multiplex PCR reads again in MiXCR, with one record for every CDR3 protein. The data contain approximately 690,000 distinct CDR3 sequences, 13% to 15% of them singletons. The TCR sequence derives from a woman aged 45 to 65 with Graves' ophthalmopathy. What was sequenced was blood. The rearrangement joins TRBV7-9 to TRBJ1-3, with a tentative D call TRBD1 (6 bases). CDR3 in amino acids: CASSLWVGQSNSGNTIYF. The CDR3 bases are TGTGCCAGCAGCTTATGGGTAGGACAGTCGAACTCTGGAAACACCATATATTTT.